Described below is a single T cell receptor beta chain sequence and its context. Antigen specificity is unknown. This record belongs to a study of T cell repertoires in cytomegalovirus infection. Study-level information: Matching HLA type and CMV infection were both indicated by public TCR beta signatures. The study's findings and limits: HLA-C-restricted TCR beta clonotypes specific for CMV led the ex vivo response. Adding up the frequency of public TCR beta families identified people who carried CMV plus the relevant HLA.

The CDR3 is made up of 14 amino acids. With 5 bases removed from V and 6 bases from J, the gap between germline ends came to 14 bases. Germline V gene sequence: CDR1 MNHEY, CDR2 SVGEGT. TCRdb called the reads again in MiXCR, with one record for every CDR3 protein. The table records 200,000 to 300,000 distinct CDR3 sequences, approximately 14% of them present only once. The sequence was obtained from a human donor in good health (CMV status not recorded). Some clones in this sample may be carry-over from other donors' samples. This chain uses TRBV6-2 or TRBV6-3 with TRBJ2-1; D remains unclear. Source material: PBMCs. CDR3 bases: TGTGCCAGCAGTGAGAGTGGCAGTTTCAATGAGCAGTTCTTC. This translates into CASSESGSFNEQFF.